This T cell receptor beta chain is from a study of early T cells in non-severe SARS-CoV-2 infection. The overall study: The chains were unpaired, and the sequenced material was bulk RNA from unsorted whole blood.

Germline V lookup: CDR1 ENHRY, CDR2 SYGVKD. This CDR3 region has 13 residues. The V end lost 4 bases, the J end lost 4 bases, and 11 bases lay between the germline ends. Researchers attached unique molecular identifiers to individual cDNA molecules. TCRdb independently ran MiXCR on the 5' RACE reads; one entry per CDR3 protein. The table has tens of thousands of distinct CDR3 sequences, 13% seen once; the top ten hold roughly 5%. This clonotype has more than one count but fewer than ten. This TCR was recovered from an adult who was a healthcare worker with PCR-confirmed SARS-CoV-2 infection or an uninfected control (not recorded which). The gene calls are TRBV10-3 and TRBJ2-7; D is possibly TRBD1 or TRBD2 (5 bases each). The specimen was whole blood. This CDR3 reads CAISGGADYEQYF. The CDR3 DNA reads TGTGCCATCAGTGGAGGGGCAGATTACGAGCAGTACTTC.